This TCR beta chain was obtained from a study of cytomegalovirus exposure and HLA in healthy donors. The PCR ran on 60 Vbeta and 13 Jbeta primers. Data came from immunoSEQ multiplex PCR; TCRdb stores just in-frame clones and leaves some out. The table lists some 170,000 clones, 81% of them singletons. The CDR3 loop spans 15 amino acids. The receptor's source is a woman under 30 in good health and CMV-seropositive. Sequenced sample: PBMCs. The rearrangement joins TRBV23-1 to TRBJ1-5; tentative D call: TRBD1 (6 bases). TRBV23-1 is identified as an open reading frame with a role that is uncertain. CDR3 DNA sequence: TGCGACATCATTGGTTTTAGACAGGGCAATCAGCCCCAGCATTTT. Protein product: CDIIGFRQGNQPQHF.